This T cell receptor (beta chain) was recovered during a study of cytomegalovirus exposure and HLA in healthy donors. Turning to the study itself: Most donors, 70% to 85% of a few hundred genotyped, fell in the Caucasian-associated ancestry cluster.

In regard to this clone: No antigen is known for it.

Germline V CDR1 and CDR2: MNHEY, SVGAGI. J lost 8 bases, V lost 4 bases, and 6 bases had no gene match. CDR3 length: 14 amino acids. PCR amplification relied on 60 Vbeta primers (plus 13 Jbeta primers). Some clones are missing from TCRdb's copy, which holds only in-frame ones; the method was immunoSEQ multiplex PCR. The sample comprises around 160,000 clones, roughly 80% of which are singletons, and over 8% rests with the top ten. Whole-study findings and limits: A later analysis found most CMV-associated TCR beta chains apparently HLA-restricted. As confirmed in vitro, a few CMV-associated chains were specific for CMV antigens. TCR beta chains associated with HLA were, in a later analysis, more clonally expanded than equally common others.

This sequence joins TRBV6-5 and TRBJ1-4; 8 bases agree with TRBD1. Source material: PBMCs. This receptor was identified in a man younger than 30 in good health and CMV-seropositive. The DNA for the CDR3 is TGTGCCAGCAGTTGGAGGACAGGGCGGGAAAAACTGTTTTTT. This sequence encodes CASSWRTGREKLFF.